The present entry profiles one TCR beta chain with its context. Its antigen remains undetermined. Base-call qualities are not available, and no considerably larger clone is one nucleotide away. These data come from a study of blood T cell repertoires in COVID-19 (dated by TCRdb to about 2020). For the study in its entirety: The collaborator samples originated in the United States, Italy and Spain and spanned the acute and convalescent phases of COVID-19. The samples were drawn from the first 160 participants of the ongoing ImmuneRACE study and from more than 1,000 subjects provided by 6 global collaborators. The sample metadata nearly always contained a de-identified subject ID, COVID-19 status, age in years and sex. The repertoires were released in a freely available public database intended as a resource for research on the immune response to SARS-CoV-2. The prospective study material was composed of cDNA or gDNA derived from T cells, B-cell-depleted T cells, or PBMCs. Where available, HLA class I and class II types were obtained from metadata supplied by the sample provider rather than from assay-based typing. Subjects who had been exposed to COVID-19, were actively infected with it, or had recovered from it provided the deeply sampled blood TCRbeta repertoires that made up the dataset. What the study reported, not specific to this receptor: The quantity of clinical and demographic metadata differed by source and by participant and was supplied without curation.

TCRbeta CDR3 regions were amplified from genomic DNA by means of the immunoSEQ Assay, a bias-controlled multiplex PCR. As for the authors' bioinformatics: Nucleated cell counts per sample were estimated from amplification of reference gene primers within the assay. To quantify the absolute abundance of each unique TCRbeta CDR3 rearrangement, sequence reads were collapsed and filtered. Productive Simpson clonality was computed per sample as the square root of Simpson's diversity index over productive rearrangements. TCRdb's version of the immuneACCESS table is confined to in-frame rearrangements and falls short of the full clone set. An unresolved V gene accounts for under half of the shortfall where checked; the remainder is of unknown origin. V, J and clone size are those of that table, while D and trimming were read from the DNA. The sample table holds about 160,000 clones, of which roughly 80% were seen once. Roughly 5.7% of the sample goes to the ten largest clones.

Participants in the prospective study were enrolled through a virtual design, were aged roughly 18 to 95 years, and lived in about 25 United States geographic areas. Cohort assignment in the prospective study relied on participant-reported clinical history from a screening survey and a study questionnaire. In the prospective study, mobile phlebotomists collected whole blood, serum and a nasopharyngeal or oropharyngeal swab from each participant. Participants in the prospective study had the option to provide additional blood draws and questionnaires over a roughly 2-month period. Before DNA extraction, blood samples from the prospective study were shipped at room temperature or frozen. The cysteine opens and the phenylalanine closes a CDR3 of 14 amino acids. Only the CDR3 DNA stays, 42 bases, in frame from base 1. V loses 6 bases, J loses 8 bases, and the germline ends lie 16 bases apart. Per the germline V gene, SNHLY is the CDR1 and FYNNEI is the CDR2.

The sequence was collected from a woman in her forties with acute COVID-19. Sequenced sample: PBMCs or T cells enriched from blood (not recorded which). The rearranged segments are TRBV2 and TRBJ1-4; the D segment could be TRBD1, given 5 matching bases. The CDR3: CASRHGGAEEKLFF. The DNA sequence reads TGTGCCAGCAGGCATGGTGGGGCAGAGGAAAAACTGTTTTTT.